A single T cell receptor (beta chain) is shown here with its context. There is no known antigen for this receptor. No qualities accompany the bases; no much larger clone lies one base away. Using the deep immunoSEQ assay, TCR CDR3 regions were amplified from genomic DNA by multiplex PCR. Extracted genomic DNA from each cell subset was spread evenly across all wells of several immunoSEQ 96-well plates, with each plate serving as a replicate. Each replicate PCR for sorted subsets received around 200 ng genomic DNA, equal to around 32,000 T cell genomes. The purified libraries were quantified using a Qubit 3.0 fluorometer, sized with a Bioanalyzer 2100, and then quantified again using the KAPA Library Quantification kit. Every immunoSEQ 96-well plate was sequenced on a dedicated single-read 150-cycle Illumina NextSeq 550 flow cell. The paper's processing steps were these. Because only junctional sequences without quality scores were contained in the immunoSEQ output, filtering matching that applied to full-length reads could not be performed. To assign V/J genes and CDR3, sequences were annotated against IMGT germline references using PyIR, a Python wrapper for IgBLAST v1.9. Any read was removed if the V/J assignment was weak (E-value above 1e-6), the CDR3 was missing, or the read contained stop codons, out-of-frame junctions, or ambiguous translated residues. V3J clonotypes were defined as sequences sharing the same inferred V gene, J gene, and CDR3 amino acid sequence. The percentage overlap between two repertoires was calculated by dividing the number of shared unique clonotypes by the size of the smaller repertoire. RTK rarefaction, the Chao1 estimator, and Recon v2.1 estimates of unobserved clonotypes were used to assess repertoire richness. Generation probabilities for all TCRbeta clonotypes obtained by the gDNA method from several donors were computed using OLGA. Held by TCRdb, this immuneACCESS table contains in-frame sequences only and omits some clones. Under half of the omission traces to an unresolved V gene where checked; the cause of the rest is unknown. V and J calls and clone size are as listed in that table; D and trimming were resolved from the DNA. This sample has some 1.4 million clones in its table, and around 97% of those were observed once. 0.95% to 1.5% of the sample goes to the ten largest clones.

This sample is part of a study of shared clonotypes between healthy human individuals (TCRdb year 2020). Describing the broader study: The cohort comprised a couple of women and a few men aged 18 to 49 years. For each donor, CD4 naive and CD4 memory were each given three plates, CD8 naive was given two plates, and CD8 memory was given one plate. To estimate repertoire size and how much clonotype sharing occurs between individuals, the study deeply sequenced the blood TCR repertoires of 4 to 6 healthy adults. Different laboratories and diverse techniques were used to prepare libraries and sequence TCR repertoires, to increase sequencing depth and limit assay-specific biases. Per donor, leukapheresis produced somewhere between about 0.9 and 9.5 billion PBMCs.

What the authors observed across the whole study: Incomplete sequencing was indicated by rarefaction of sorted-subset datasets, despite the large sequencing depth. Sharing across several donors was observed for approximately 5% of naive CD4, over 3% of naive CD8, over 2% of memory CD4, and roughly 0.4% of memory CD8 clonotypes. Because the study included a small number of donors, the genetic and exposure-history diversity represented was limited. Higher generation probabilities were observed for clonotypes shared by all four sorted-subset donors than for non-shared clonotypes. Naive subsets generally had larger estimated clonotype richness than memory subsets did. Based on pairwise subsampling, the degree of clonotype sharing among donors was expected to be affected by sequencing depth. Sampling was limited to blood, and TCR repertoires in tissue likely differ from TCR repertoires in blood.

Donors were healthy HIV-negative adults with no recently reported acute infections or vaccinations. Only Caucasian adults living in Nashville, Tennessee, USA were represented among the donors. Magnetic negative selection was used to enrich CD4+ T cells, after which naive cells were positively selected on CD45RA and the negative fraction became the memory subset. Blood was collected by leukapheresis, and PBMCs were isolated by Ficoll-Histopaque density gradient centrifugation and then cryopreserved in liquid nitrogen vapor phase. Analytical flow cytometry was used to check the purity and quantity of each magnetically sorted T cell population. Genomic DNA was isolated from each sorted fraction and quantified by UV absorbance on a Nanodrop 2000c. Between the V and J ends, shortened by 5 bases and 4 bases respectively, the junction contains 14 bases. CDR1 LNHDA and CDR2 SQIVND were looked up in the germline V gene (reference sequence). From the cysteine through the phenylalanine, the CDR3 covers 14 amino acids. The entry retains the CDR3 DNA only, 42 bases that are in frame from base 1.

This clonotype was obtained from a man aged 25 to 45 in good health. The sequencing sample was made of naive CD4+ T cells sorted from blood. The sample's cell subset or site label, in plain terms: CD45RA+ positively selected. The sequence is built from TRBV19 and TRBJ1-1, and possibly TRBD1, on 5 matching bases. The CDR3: CASSVRNRGTEAFF. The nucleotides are TGTGCCAGTAGTGTCCGAAATAGGGGCACTGAAGCTTTCTTT.